This T cell receptor beta chain was identified in a study of blood T cell repertoires in COVID-19. The CDR3 has 13 residues. Trimming pared 4 bases from V and 1 base from J, leaving 7 bases between. CDR1 and CDR2 from the germline V gene are MNHEY and SMNVEV (reference sequence). Some clones are missing from TCRdb's copy, which holds only in-frame ones; the method was immunoSEQ multiplex PCR. The sample records about 330,000 clones, approximately 88% being singletons. Cohort 3 donors were reported recovered after two negative PCRs, clearance, or symptom resolution. In its sample, this clone was seen once.

The rearrangement joins TRBV27 to TRBJ2-5, with D possibly matching TRBD2 (5 bases). Sequencing was carried out using PBMCs or T cells enriched from blood (not recorded which). The receptor comes from a man younger than 40 who had recovered from COVID-19. In DNA form, the CDR3 reads TGTGCCAGCAGTTCCGGGGTCCAAGAGACCCAGTACTTC. It translates to CASSSGVQETQYF.